Listed here are 24 T cell receptor beta chains from one sample, sequenced in a study of cytomegalovirus exposure and HLA in healthy donors. The PCR had 60 Vbeta and 13 Jbeta primers. Libraries were prepared by immunoSEQ multiplex PCR; TCRdb keeps only in-frame clonotypes and omits some of them. The data contain roughly 120,000 clones, 79% of them singletons. The sequencing sample was made of PBMCs. The receptor set was obtained from a man between 18 and 35 years old in good health and CMV-seronegative.

J is TRBJ2-1 and V is TRBV12-5; TRBD2 aligns across 7 bases. Germline CDR1 LGHNT, CDR2 FRNRAP. The CDR3 sequence is 15 residues long. V gave up 6 bases and J gave up 3 bases; unmatched junction bases: 8. The CDR3 nucleotides read TGTGCTAGTGGAGAAGGTGGGGGGGGCTACAATGAGCAGTTCTTC. Amino acid sequence: CASGEGGGGYNEQFF. Using reference TRBV12-5 and TRBJ2-1 for the parts outside the CDR3, the full variable domain is DARVTQTPRHKVTEMGQEVTMRCQPILGHNTVFWYRQTMMQGLELLAYFRNRAPLDDSGMPKDRFSAEMPDATLATLKIQPSEPRDSAVYFCASGEGGGGYNEQFFGPGTRLTVL.

A single count supports this clone. J is TRBJ2-5 and V is TRBV9, with TRBD1 matching 9 bases. Trimming cost V 3 bases and J 4 bases; bases outside gene matches: 7. CDR1 SGDLS and CDR2 YYNGEE come from the germline V gene. CDR3 length equals 15 residues. The CDR3 DNA sequence: TGTGCCAGCAGCGCTCACAGGGGGCGCGGAGAGACCCAGTACTTC. It is translated as CASSAHRGRGETQYF.

The chain couples TRBV19 to TRBJ2-3; 7 nucleotides agree with TRBD1. Germline CDR1 LNHDA, CDR2 SQIVND (reference sequence). V shed 5 bases, J shed 5 bases, and the junction held 7 bases outside the gene matches. The CDR3 is made up of 14 amino acids. Here the CDR3 reads CASSLRQGKDTQYF. The CDR3 DNA reads TGTGCCAGTAGTCTCCGACAGGGTAAAGATACGCAGTATTTT.

CDR3 in amino acids: CASRPTGGPEAFF. Written as DNA, the CDR3 is TGTGCCAGCAGACCGACAGGGGGACCTGAAGCTTTCTTT. The rearrangement uses TRBV7-9 and TRBJ1-1; 9 bases are shared with TRBD1. Germline trimming cut 6 bases from V and 6 bases from J; bases unmatched to any gene: 5. CDR1 is SEHNR and CDR2 is FQNEAQ in the germline V gene (reference sequence). The CDR3 contains 13 residues. Using reference TRBV7-9 and TRBJ1-1 for the parts outside the CDR3, the full variable domain is DTGVSQNPRHKITKRGQNVTFRCDPISEHNRLYWYRQTLGQGPEFLTYFQNEAQLEKSRLLSDRFSAERPKGSFSTLEIQRTEQGDSAMYLCASRPTGGPEAFFGQGTRLTVV.

This clone appeared once. V usage is TRBV7-3 and J usage is TRBJ2-5; the D gene is possibly TRBD2 (5 bases). V lost 1 base and J 4 bases, leaving 10 bases between the germline ends. From germline, CDR1 is SGHTA and CDR2 FQGTGA. There are 14 residues in the CDR3. CDR3 coding DNA: TGTGCCAGCAGCTTAAAAGGGAGCGGAGAGACCCAGTACTTC. This sequence encodes CASSLKGSGETQYF.

In this sample, this clone turned up once. The chain links TRBV11-2 to TRBJ2-2; TRBD2 might be the D (6 bases). This CDR3 is 16 amino acids long. CDR1 and CDR2 from the germline V gene are SGHAT and FQNNGV. V was cut by 10 bases and J by 3 bases, with 21 bases left in between. The CDR3: CATRMGARDHTGELFF. The CDR3 coding sequence is TGTGCCACTAGAATGGGAGCGCGGGACCACACCGGGGAGCTGTTTTTT.

The chain uses TRBV21-1 and TRBJ2-7; whether TRBD2, the table's D call, matches the DNA was not checked. TRBV21-1 is annotated as a pseudogene. CDR3 length: 14 residues. The CDR3 DNA reads TGTGCCAGCAGCACTGGGACTGCTACCTACGAGCAGTACGTC. Encoded protein: CASSTGTATYEQYV.

This clone was observed once. This chain joins TRBV4-3 and TRBJ2-1; D is perhaps TRBD2 (6 bases). The V and J ends lost 4 bases and 1 base respectively, with 14 bases between them. The germline V gene has CDR1 LGHNA and CDR2 YSLEER. The CDR3 is made up of 16 amino acids. The CDR3 nucleotides read TGCGCCAGCAGCCTGGTAACTGGGGGGTCCTACAATGAGCAGTTCTTC. Protein: CASSLVTGGSYNEQFF.

The chain has TRBV6-5 and TRBJ1-2, with D possibly TRBD1 on 6 matching bases. The CDR3 is made up of 16 amino acids. Trimming took 2 bases from V and 4 from J, leaving 17 bases between them. Germline lookup yields CDR1 MNHEY and CDR2 SVGAGI. The CDR3 coding sequence is TGTGCCAGCAGTTACGTCTCGGGGGGCTCGAGCTATGGCTACACCTTC. Translated: CASSYVSGGSSYGYTF.

This sequence joins TRBV7-2 and TRBJ2-2; 7 nucleotides agree with TRBD1. Losses at the gene ends were 1 base for V and 0 bases for J; bases not matched to a gene: 11. Germline V CDR1 and CDR2: SGHTA, FQGNSA. The CDR3 has 19 amino acids. The CDR3 nucleotides read TGTGCCAGCAGCTTAGGGAAGAGGACAGGAAGGTCGAACACCGGGGAGCTGTTTTTT. Amino acid sequence: CASSLGKRTGRSNTGELFF.

The chain recombines TRBV7-2 with TRBJ1-5; D perhaps matches TRBD1 (5 bases). The CDR3 is 13 amino acids. Trimming shortened V by 1 base and J by 6 bases, and 7 bases separated the two germline ends. The germline V gene has CDR1 SGHTA and CDR2 FQGNSA. DNA of the CDR3: TGTGCCAGCAGCTTAGAAAGGGGTCAGCCCCAGCATTTT. This translates into CASSLERGQPQHF.

This rearrangement joins TRBV9 to TRBJ1-2; tentative D call: TRBD1 (5 bases). The CDR3 consists of 15 residues. With 0 bases removed from V and 0 bases from J, the gap between germline ends came to 9 bases. Germline loops: CDR1 SGDLS, CDR2 YYNGEE. CDR3 sequence (DNA): TGTGCCAGCAGCGTAGCAGGCAGGGCTAACTATGGCTACACCTTC. Translation: CASSVAGRANYGYTF.

This clone was counted a single time. The rearrangement links TRBV2 to TRBJ1-1; TRBD1 is a possible D gene (6 bases). Germline lookup yields CDR1 SNHLY and CDR2 FYNNEI. The CDR3 totals 13 residues. V lost 6 bases to trimming and J lost 1 base, with 9 bases between them. The CDR3 bases are TGTGCCAGCAGCCGGGACAAGAACACTGAAGCTTTCTTT. Its translation is CASSRDKNTEAFF.

The chain links TRBV2 to TRBJ2-3; possibly TRBD2 for D (6 bases). Trimming shortened V by 7 bases and J by 2 bases, and 13 bases separated the two germline ends. From germline, CDR1 is SNHLY and CDR2 FYNNEI. CDR3 size: 14 residues. CDR3 protein: CASMRGTLTDTQYF. In nucleotides, the CDR3 is TGTGCCAGCATGAGAGGGACTCTCACAGATACGCAGTATTTT. The whole variable domain, filled in from reference TRBV2 and TRBJ2-3, reads EPEVTQTPSHQVTQMGQEVILRCVPISNHLYFYWYRQILGQKVEFLVSFYNNEISEKSEIFDDQFSVERPDGSNFTLKIRSTKLEDSAMYFCASMRGTLTDTQYFGPGTRLTVL.

The chain employs TRBV29-1 and TRBJ2-1; 9 bases line up with TRBD2. The trim removed 7 bases at V and 5 bases at J, leaving 9 bases unmatched. CDR1 is SQVTM and CDR2 is ANQGSEA in the germline V gene. The CDR3 loop spans 14 amino acids. The CDR3 region is CSARGRVADNEQFF. CDR3 DNA sequence: TGCAGCGCACGCGGGAGGGTCGCTGACAATGAGCAGTTCTTC.

J is TRBJ1-2 and V is TRBV11-2, with D maybe TRBD1 (6 bases). Trimming removed 5 bases at V and 11 bases at J, with 18 bases between. CDR1 is SGHAT, CDR2 FQNNGV, per germline. CDR3 length: 13 amino acids. CDR3 nucleotides: TGTGCCAGCAGCGACTACCCGGACAGATTGTACACCTTC. Translating gives CASSDYPDRLYTF.

The chain is built from TRBV30 and TRBJ1-6, with 10 nucleotides matching TRBD1. This CDR3 is built from 15 residues. Losses at the gene ends were 7 bases for V and 7 bases for J; bases not matched to a gene: 10. Germline CDR1 GTSNPN, CDR2 SVGIG (reference sequence). The CDR3 spells CASLPSGQGNSPLHF. The CDR3 region has the DNA TGTGCCTCGCTCCCATCGGGACAGGGGAATTCACCCCTCCACTTT.

The rearrangement uses TRBV7-8 and TRBJ2-1; TRBD2 aligns across 12 bases. Per the germline V gene, CDR1 is SGHVS and CDR2 is FQNEAQ. V gave up 2 bases and J gave up 8 bases; unmatched junction bases: 4. The CDR3 runs 15 residues. The CDR3 DNA reads TGTGCCAGCAGCTTAAGGACTAGCGGGACGCATGAGCAGTTCTTC. The encoded protein is CASSLRTSGTHEQFF. Together with reference TRBV7-8 and TRBJ2-1, the CDR3 gives the full variable domain: GAGVSQSPRYKVAKRGQDVALRCDPISGHVSLFWYQQALGQGPEFLTYFQNEAQLDKSGLPSDRFFAERPEGSVSTLKIQRTQQEDSAVYLCASSLRTSGTHEQFFGPGTRLTVL.

The chain links TRBV28 to TRBJ1-4, with 7 bases lining up with TRBD1. The ends lost 6 bases at V and 4 bases at J; junction bases unmatched: 5. Germline-derived CDR1 and CDR2 are MDHEN and SYDVKM. There are 14 residues in the CDR3. DNA of the CDR3: TGTGCCAGCAGCTTGACAGGGCGTAATGAAAAACTGTTTTTT. Translating it yields CASSLTGRNEKLFF.

The chain couples TRBV11-3 to TRBJ2-5, with 7 bases aligning to TRBD2. Germline values: CDR1 SGHNT, CDR2 YENEEA. CDR3 length: 15 residues. J lost 5 bases, V lost 4 bases, and 10 bases had no gene match. The CDR3 region has the DNA TGTGCCAGCAGCTCGGGGGAGCGGGACGGGGAGACCCAGTACTTC. Protein: CASSSGERDGETQYF.

V and J are TRBV4-3 and TRBJ2-3; 9 nucleotides line up with TRBD2. The junction had 3 bases not matched to a gene; V was cut back by 2 bases and J by 3 bases. Germline V lookup: CDR1 LGHNA, CDR2 YSLEER. CDR3 length: 15 amino acids. CDR3 sequence (DNA): TGCGCCAGCAGCCAACTAGCGGGAAGGACAGATACGCAGTATTTT. Encoded protein: CASSQLAGRTDTQYF.

The chain is built from TRBV11-2 and TRBJ2-2; 7 positions match TRBD2. With V trimmed by 4 bases and J by 1 base, 9 bases remained unmatched. This CDR3 comprises 17 residues. CDR1 is SGHAT, CDR2 FQNNGV, per germline. Here the CDR3 reads CASSSTQRDWNTGELFF. CDR3 sequence (DNA): TGTGCCAGCAGCTCGACTCAGCGGGATTGGAACACCGGGGAGCTGTTTTTT. The variable domain in full, with the rest retrieved from reference TRBV11-2 and TRBJ2-2, is EAGVAQSPRYKIIEKRQSVAFWCNPISGHATLYWYQQILGQGPKLLIQFQNNGVVDDSQLPKDRFSAERLKGVDSTLKIQPAKLEDSAVYLCASSSTQRDWNTGELFFGEGSRLTVL.

The rearrangement joins TRBV5-1 to TRBJ1-5, with D possibly being TRBD1 (5 bases). From germline, CDR1 is SGHRS and CDR2 YFSETQ. The germline V and J ends were trimmed by 0 bases and 2 bases, with 9 bases remaining between them. The CDR3 contains 15 residues. The CDR3 sequence: CASSLEGMGNQPQHF. The CDR3, as DNA: TGCGCCAGCAGCTTGGAGGGGATGGGCAATCAGCCCCAGCATTTT.

The chain uses TRBV11-2 and TRBJ1-2; no clear D gene. Germline-derived CDR1 and CDR2 are SGHAT and FQNNGV. The length of the CDR3 is 12 residues. With 2 bases removed from V and 6 bases from J, the gap between germline ends came to 7 bases. The CDR3: CASSLSGDGYTF. CDR3 nucleotides: TGTGCCAGCAGCTTATCCGGGGATGGCTACACCTTC.